Each of the 10 T cell receptor beta chains below was sequenced from the same sample in a study of CD8+ T cells in alopecia areata. The treatment: oral pan-JAK inhibitor, 5-10 mg twice daily. Isolated RNA was reverse transcribed into cDNA used as the sequencing template. Repertoires were generated with immunoSEQ multiplex PCR, while TCRdb's copy carries only in-frame clones and drops some. The profile shows more than 95,000 clones, around 60% of them singletons. The sample in question was CD4+ T cells sorted from blood, obtained at week 4, from a patient treated with tofacitinib. The receptor source for this set is a human donor with alopecia areata.

The J gene is TRBJ2-5, the V gene TRBV5-1; the match to TRBD1 covers 7 bases. Per the germline V gene, CDR1 is SGHRS and CDR2 is YFSETQ. The CDR3 runs to 14 residues. V was pared by 0 bases and J by 4 bases, with 3 bases of the junction left unmatched. CDR3 sequence reads: CASSLVHRGETQYF. The CDR3 DNA sequence: TGCGCCAGCAGCTTGGTTCACAGGGGAGAGACCCAGTACTTC.

As DNA, the CDR3 is TGTGCCAGCAGCTTAGAAGCCGGGACACGCTCCCACTATGGCTACACCTTC. Translation gives CASSLEAGTRSHYGYTF. V gene TRBV7-6 combines with J gene TRBJ1-2; weak D call: TRBD1 (6 bases). The V end was cut by 1 base, the J end by 3 bases, with 18 bases between. Germline CDR1 is SGHVS and CDR2 is FNYEAQ. The CDR3 extends over 17 amino acids.

The chain employs TRBV29-1 and TRBJ2-7, with 11 positions matching TRBD2. The germline gives CDR1 SQVTM, CDR2 ANQGSEA. V lost 3 bases to trimming and J lost 5 bases; unmatched junction nucleotides: 12. The CDR3 is 16 amino acids. Written as DNA, the CDR3 is TGCAGCGTTGACGACATTACTAGCGGGAGTGTAAACGAGCAGTACTTC. Protein product: CSVDDITSGSVNEQYF.

Of note for this clone: Other DNA sequences in the sample encode the same CDR3. CDR3 residues: CASSPRSNQPQHF. CDR3 nucleotides: TGTGCCAGCAGTCCGAGGAGCAATCAGCCCCAGCATTTT. The chain employs TRBV7-2 and TRBJ1-5; no clear D gene. Trimming took off 6 bases at V and 1 base at J, with 7 bases between the two ends. The germline V gene has CDR1 SGHTA and CDR2 FQGNSA. The CDR3 has 13 amino acids.

The rearrangement uses TRBV5-1 and TRBJ1-1; D is unresolved. CDR1 is SGHRS, CDR2 YFSETQ, per germline. V shed 1 base and J shed 5 bases, with 12 bases lying between them. The CDR3 is 14 amino acids. CDR3 sequence (DNA): TGCGCCAGCAGCTTGAGGATCCCAAAGACTGAAGCTTTCTTT. Amino acids: CASSLRIPKTEAFF.

This chain connects TRBV25-1 to TRBJ2-5; D is unclear. The V gene's germline CDR1 is MGHDK and CDR2 SYGVNS. V lost 4 bases to trimming and J lost 7 bases, with 7 bases between them. The CDR3 runs 11 residues. CDR3: CASSAQSTQYF. The CDR3 DNA follows: TGTGCCAGCAGTGCCCAATCGACCCAGTACTTC.

The rearrangement links TRBV5-1 to TRBJ2-1, with TRBD1 matching 9 bases. V gave up 7 bases and J gave up 15 bases; unmatched junction bases: 14. The CDR3 sequence is 13 residues long. The germline gives CDR1 SGHRS, CDR2 YFSETQ. CDR3 amino acids: CASDTGGGGVAFF. The CDR3, as DNA: TGCGCCAGCGATACAGGGGGCGGAGGGGTTGCGTTCTTC.

This chain joins TRBV14 and TRBJ2-1; 9 positions agree with TRBD2. The germline V gene encodes CDR1 SGHDN and CDR2 FVKESK. CDR3 length equals 14 residues. V lost 4 bases and J lost 7; bases outside the gene matches: 5. CDR3 protein: CASSPGTSRNEQFF. The CDR3 nucleotides are TGTGCCAGCAGCCCCGGGACTAGCAGGAATGAGCAGTTCTTC.

This clone was seen a few times. The genes are TRBV10-3 and TRBJ2-3; D uncertain. CDR3 size: 9 residues. The V gene's germline CDR1 is ENHRY and CDR2 SYGVKD. V lost 8 bases, J lost 8 bases, and 5 bases lay in between. The CDR3 sequence is CAIEVTQYF. CDR3 DNA sequence: TGTGCCATCGAAGTTACGCAGTATTTT.

This sequence joins TRBV30 and TRBJ1-3; the D is unclear. V was cut by 0 bases and J by 2 bases, with 8 bases left in between. CDR3 size: 14 residues. Per the germline V gene, CDR1 is GTSNPN and CDR2 is SVGIG (reference sequence). CDR3 coding DNA: TGTGCCTGGAGTGTATTTCTCCCTGGAAACACCATATATTTT. Encoded protein: CAWSVFLPGNTIYF.